What follows are 28 T cell receptor beta chains derived from one specimen sequenced in a study of patients and donors after allogeneic stem cell transplantation. TCRdb analysed the RT-PCR reads with MiXCR anew, one entry per CDR3 protein. This table holds hundreds of thousands of distinct CDR3 sequences, 16% found once. The sequenced material came from blood, either unsorted or a sorted T cell fraction (not recorded which). The source is a human donor who was either an allogeneic HSCT recipient or a stem cell or donor lymphocyte infusion donor (not recorded which). It is not recorded whose cells these are; they may come from a transplant donor.

This clonotype has more than one count but fewer than ten. The CDR3 nucleotides are TGTGCCATCAGTGCAGGACAGGGGGCGCGGGGCTACACCTTC. Protein: CAISAGQGARGYTF. The chain links TRBV10-3 to TRBJ1-2; 11 bases match TRBD1. Trimming took 4 bases from V and 8 from J; bases not matched to a gene: 6. In germline, CDR1 is ENHRY, CDR2 SYGVKD. The CDR3 runs 14 residues.

Many counts were recorded for this clonotype. V gene TRBV7-8 combines with J gene TRBJ1-5; D is unresolved. The V end lost 3 bases, the J end lost 3 bases, and 3 bases lay between the germline ends. Per germline, CDR1 SGHVS and CDR2 FQNEAQ. CDR3 length: 12 amino acids. The CDR3 DNA reads as TGTGCCAGCAGCTTGCCCAATCAGCCCCAGCATTTT. It is translated as CASSLPNQPQHF. Drawing the rest from reference TRBV7-8 and TRBJ1-5, the complete variable domain is GAGVSQSPRYKVAKRGQDVALRCDPISGHVSLFWYQQALGQGPEFLTYFQNEAQLDKSGLPSDRFFAERPEGSVSTLKIQRTQQEDSAVYLCASSLPNQPQHFGDGTRLSIL.

This clonotype has only one observation. This chain uses TRBV20-1 with TRBJ1-1, with D unclear. The CDR3 consists of 13 residues. Germline V gene sequence: CDR1 DFQATT, CDR2 SNEGSKA (reference sequence). Trimming shortened V by 3 bases and J by 1 base, and 9 bases separated the two germline ends. The CDR3 bases are TGCAGTGCTAGTGTGGCCCCGAACACTGAAGCTTTCTTT. It translates to CSASVAPNTEAFF.

This clonotype was seen a few times. The chain joins TRBV12-3 or TRBV12-4 to TRBJ2-3, with 9 nucleotides matching TRBD2. Trimming cost V 6 bases and J 3 bases; bases outside gene matches: 10. This CDR3 region has 16 residues. The CDR3 reads CASSRLLAGRTDTQYF. The CDR3 coding sequence is TGTGCCAGCAGCCGCCTGCTAGCGGGACGGACAGATACGCAGTATTTT.

This clonotype turned up a few times. J is TRBJ2-7 and V is TRBV5-1, with D unclear. This CDR3 spans 12 amino acids. V lost 6 bases, J lost 4 bases, and 11 bases lay in between. Germline CDR1 is SGHRS and CDR2 is YFSETQ. The CDR3 here is CASTNLGYEQYF. The CDR3 nucleotides read TGCGCCAGCACCAATCTCGGGTACGAGCAGTACTTC.

The rearrangement links TRBV7-6 to TRBJ1-5; D is unclear. The CDR3 is 14 residues long. Germline-derived CDR1 and CDR2 are SGHVS and FNYEAQ. Trimming took 1 base from V and 6 from J, leaving 10 bases between them. CDR3: CASSLGDGSQPQHF. The DNA for the CDR3 is TGTGCCAGCAGCTTAGGAGACGGTAGTCAGCCCCAGCATTTT.

This clonotype has only a few counts. The chain uses TRBV2 and TRBJ1-2; weak D call: TRBD1 (5 bases). This CDR3 is 13 amino acids long. V was cut by 2 bases and J by 4 bases, with 8 bases left in between. CDR1 and CDR2 from the germline V gene are SNHLY and FYNNEI. The DNA of the CDR3 is TGTGCCAGCAGTGAATTTGGGACCTATGGCTACACCTTC. This translates into CASSEFGTYGYTF.

The sample holds many counts of this clonotype. The chain uses TRBV3-1 and TRBJ1-6; D call uncertain. The CDR3 has 15 residues. Germline CDR1 is LGHDT and CDR2 is YNNKEL (reference sequence). With 1 base removed from V and 8 bases from J, the gap between germline ends came to 12 bases. The CDR3 loop is CASSQVFISHSPLHF. The DNA for the CDR3 is TGTGCCAGCAGCCAAGTTTTCATCTCCCATTCACCCCTCCACTTT.

This clonotype was recorded at least ten times. The rearrangement uses TRBV4-3 and TRBJ2-1; D is unclear. Between the trimmed V and J ends, which lost 0 bases and 5 bases, there was a span of 14 bases. Germline V gene lookup returns CDR1 LGHNA and CDR2 YSLEER. The CDR3 spans 16 residues. Here the CDR3 reads CASSQDWSMAHNEQFF. The CDR3 bases are TGCGCCAGCAGCCAAGATTGGAGCATGGCACACAATGAGCAGTTCTTC.

This chain links TRBV4-1 with TRBJ2-7; the match to TRBD1 covers 8 bases. The germline gives CDR1 MGHRA, CDR2 YSYEKL. V lost 0 bases to trimming and J lost 3 bases; unmatched junction nucleotides: 7. There are 16 residues in the CDR3. CDR3 DNA: TGCGCCAGCAGCCAAGATGATTCAGGGGGCGGCTACGAGCAGTACTTC. Amino acid sequence: CASSQDDSGGGYEQYF.

The V call is TRBV4-3, the J call TRBJ1-1; D uncertain. The CDR3 contains 16 residues. Germline V CDR1 and CDR2: LGHNA, YSLEER. V lost 4 bases and J 0 bases, leaving 15 bases between the germline ends. The CDR3 loop reads CASSRRLSSLNTEAFF. The CDR3 DNA reads as TGCGCCAGCAGCCGACGGTTAAGCTCCCTGAACACTGAAGCTTTCTTT.

This clonotype was observed a few times. The chain joins TRBV6-5 to TRBJ2-7; D is unclear. Trimming removed 0 bases from V and 2 bases from J, with 14 bases in between. The CDR3 covers 16 residues. Germline V CDR1 and CDR2: MNHEY, SVGAGI. The CDR3 sequence: CASSYSPKAGTYEQYF. CDR3 DNA: TGTGCCAGCAGTTACTCCCCGAAGGCAGGAACCTACGAGCAGTACTTC.

A few counts support this clonotype. The rearrangement uses TRBV20-1 and TRBJ1-3; no reliable D call. V lost 1 base, J lost 4 bases, and 8 bases lay in between. The CDR3 consists of 13 residues. CDR1 is DFQATT and CDR2 is SNEGSKA in the germline V gene (reference sequence). Here the CDR3 reads CSARVEGGNTIYF. CDR3 bases: TGCAGTGCTAGAGTCGAGGGAGGAAACACCATATATTTT.

This clonotype was recorded a few times. The chain employs TRBV27 and TRBJ2-1; 7 bases are shared with TRBD2. Losses at the gene ends were 10 bases for V and 0 bases for J; bases not matched to a gene: 3. The CDR3 is made up of 13 amino acids. Germline loops: CDR1 MNHEY, CDR2 SMNVEV (reference sequence). DNA for the CDR3: TGTGCCACCGGGGACTACTCCTACAATGAGCAGTTCTTC. This gives the protein CATGDYSYNEQFF.

This clonotype was observed a few times. V gene TRBV5-1 combines with J gene TRBJ2-1, with a tentative D call TRBD1 (6 bases). V was cut by 0 bases and J by 3 bases, with 10 bases left in between. The germline CDR1 and CDR2 sequences are SGHRS and YFSETQ. This CDR3 contains 15 residues. The CDR3 reads CASSLEGDFYNEQFF. The CDR3 DNA reads TGCGCCAGCAGCTTGGAGGGGGATTTCTACAATGAGCAGTTCTTC.

The chain links TRBV10-3 to TRBJ1-1, with 7 bases fitting TRBD1. V shed 6 bases and J 4 bases; nucleotides not matched to a gene: 11. The CDR3 has 15 amino acids. Per the germline V gene, CDR1 is ENHRY and CDR2 is SYGVKD. The CDR3 nucleotides read TGTGCCATCAGGGAACACAGGGGAGAGGGCACTGAAGCTTTCTTT. Translating gives CAIREHRGEGTEAFF.

V gene TRBV7-2 combines with J gene TRBJ1-1; TRBD1 aligns across 8 bases. The CDR3 totals 16 residues. The germline CDR1 and CDR2 sequences are SGHTA and FQGNSA. Trimming took 5 bases from V and 3 from J; bases not matched to a gene: 11. This chain's CDR3 is CASSPDRVVFDTEAFF. Here the CDR3 DNA reads TGTGCCAGCAGCCCGGACAGGGTGGTTTTCGACACTGAAGCTTTCTTT. Using reference TRBV7-2 and TRBJ1-1 for the parts outside the CDR3, the full variable domain is GAGVSQSPSNKVTEKGKDVELRCDPISGHTALYWYRQSLGQGLEFLIYFQGNSAPDKSGLPSDRFSAERTGGSVSTLTIQRTQQEDSAVYLCASSPDRVVFDTEAFFGQGTRLTVV.

This clonotype was counted many times. The V and J genes are TRBV20-1 and TRBJ2-3; 8 nucleotides line up with TRBD1. The germline gives CDR1 DFQATT, CDR2 SNEGSKA (reference sequence). Germline trimming cut 6 bases from V and 5 bases from J; bases unmatched to any gene: 7. The CDR3 contains 13 residues. The CDR3 coding sequence is TGCAGTGCCGTTGACAGGGGTCGAGATACGCAGTATTTT. The encoded protein is CSAVDRGRDTQYF.

The V call is TRBV7-2, the J call TRBJ1-2; 10 nucleotides match TRBD1. Germline V gene data show CDR1 as SGHTA and CDR2 as FQGNSA. There are 17 residues in the CDR3. The V and J ends lost 1 base and 1 base, in that order; junction bases with no gene match: 6. As DNA, the CDR3 is TGTGCCAGCAGCTTAGAGGACAGGGGGTTTGTTAACTATGGCTACACCTTC. Encoded protein: CASSLEDRGFVNYGYTF.

This clonotype was recorded a few times. The chain combines TRBV25-1 with TRBJ2-1; TRBD2 agrees at 10 bases. CDR3 length: 14 residues. Germline trimming cut 7 bases from V and 7 bases from J; bases unmatched to any gene: 7. In germline, CDR1 is MGHDK, CDR2 SYGVNS. The chain's CDR3 is CASTLAGGSNEQFF. Here the CDR3 DNA reads TGTGCCAGCACCTTAGCGGGAGGAAGTAATGAGCAGTTCTTC.

This clonotype has a handful of counts. V usage is TRBV6-1 and J usage is TRBJ1-5; a weak D match, TRBD1 (6 bases). CDR3 length: 13 residues. Germline CDR1 is MNHNS and CDR2 is SASEGT. Trimming left V 7 bases short and J 11 bases short, with 18 bases between. The CDR3 sequence is CASTKGGSGAQHF. CDR3 coding DNA: TGTGCCAGCACCAAGGGGGGCTCAGGGGCCCAGCATTTT.

This clonotype has more than one count but fewer than ten. The chain is built from TRBV5-1 and TRBJ2-7, with unresolved D. V lost 3 bases, J lost 3 bases, and 10 bases lay in between. Germline V CDR1 and CDR2: SGHRS, YFSETQ. This CDR3 spans 13 amino acids. In nucleotides, the CDR3 is TGCGCCAGCAGCTATTTAGGTCGCTACGAGCAGTACTTC. Residues: CASSYLGRYEQYF. Using reference TRBV5-1 and TRBJ2-7 for the parts outside the CDR3, the full variable domain is KAGVTQTPRYLIKTRGQQVTLSCSPISGHRSVSWYQQTPGQGLQFLFEYFSETQRNKGNFPGRFSGRQFSNSRSEMNVSTLELGDSALYLCASSYLGRYEQYFGPGTRLTVT.

There are many counts of this clonotype. This chain links TRBV20-1 with TRBJ1-1, with 12 nucleotides matching TRBD1. The CDR3 sequence is 14 residues long. Germline V gene sequence: CDR1 DFQATT, CDR2 SNEGSKA (reference sequence). The V segment lost 5 bases and the J segment 8 bases; nucleotides outside the gene matches: 9. The CDR3 here is CSASRDRGRREAFF. As DNA, the CDR3 is TGCAGTGCTTCCCGGGACAGGGGGCGCAGAGAAGCTTTCTTT.

This clonotype was seen more than once but under ten times. The CDR3 protein is CASSPGTGSTEAFF. CDR3 in DNA: TGTGCCAGCAGCCCCGGGACAGGGTCCACTGAAGCTTTCTTT. V is TRBV5-6 and J is TRBJ1-1; 9 bases map to TRBD1. Germline CDR1 reads SGHDT; CDR2 reads YYEEEE. There are 14 residues in the CDR3. Germline trimming cut 4 bases from V and 4 bases from J; bases unmatched to any gene: 5.

This clonotype was picked up a small number of times. The rearrangement uses TRBV4-3 and TRBJ1-1; D gene uncertain. V lost 0 bases and J lost 1, with 6 bases in between. Germline values: CDR1 LGHNA, CDR2 YSLEER. This CDR3 spans 14 amino acids. The CDR3 reads CASSQERGNTEAFF. In DNA form, the CDR3 reads TGCGCCAGCAGCCAAGAGCGCGGGAACACTGAAGCTTTCTTT.

This clonotype was found a few times. The chain recombines TRBV20-1 with TRBJ2-3, with 8 positions matching TRBD2. V lost 1 base, J lost 2 bases, and 5 bases stayed unmatched. Per the germline V gene, CDR1 is DFQATT and CDR2 is SNEGSKA (reference sequence). This CDR3 spans 15 amino acids. Here the CDR3 DNA reads TGCAGTGCTAGAGTGTCTAGCGGGCTCACAGATACGCAGTATTTT. Amino acid sequence: CSARVSSGLTDTQYF.

The chain combines TRBV29-1 with TRBJ1-1, with unresolved D. The CDR3 runs to 14 residues. The germline V and J ends were trimmed by 6 bases and 0 bases, with 14 bases remaining between them. Per germline, CDR1 SQVTM and CDR2 ANQGSEA. This CDR3 reads CSVDHRVLNTEAFF. The CDR3 nucleotides read TGCAGCGTGGATCACCGGGTGTTGAACACTGAAGCTTTCTTT.

The chain couples TRBV5-1 to TRBJ1-1; D gene unclear. The V gene lost 0 bases and the J gene lost 2 bases, with 14 bases spanning the gap. The CDR3 runs 16 residues. Germline CDR1 SGHRS, CDR2 YFSETQ. This chain's CDR3 is CASSLVAALTNTEAFF. CDR3 nucleotide sequence: TGCGCCAGCAGCTTGGTAGCGGCGCTAACTAACACTGAAGCTTTCTTT.